One sample yielded the 17 T cell receptor beta chains listed below, sequenced in a study of CD8+ T cells in alopecia areata. Isolated RNA was reverse transcribed into cDNA used as the sequencing template. Produced via immunoSEQ multiplex PCR; TCRdb's table is partial and in-frame only. This table holds roughly 120,000 clones, roughly two fifths found once. Sequencing was carried out using CD4+ T cells sorted from blood. The receptor source for this set is a human donor with alopecia areata.

This clone was seen more than once but under ten times. This chain connects TRBV29-1 to TRBJ2-3; TRBD2 agrees at 13 bases. Germline CDR1 and CDR2: SQVTM and ANQGSEA. The V and J ends lost 7 bases and 3 bases, in that order; junction bases with no gene match: 7. The CDR3 has 15 amino acids. CDR3 in DNA: TGCAGCGCCATTCCGGGACTAGCGGGGACAGATACGCAGTATTTT. Translation: CSAIPGLAGTDTQYF.

The chain has TRBV4-1 and TRBJ2-7; 7 bases are a match to TRBD1. The CDR3 loop spans 13 amino acids. The J segment lost 6 bases and the V segment lost 1 base, leaving 3 bases of the junction unmatched. Germline V lookup: CDR1 MGHRA, CDR2 YSYEKL. CDR3 region: CASSQGTGSEQYF. CDR3 nucleotide sequence: TGCGCCAGCAGCCAAGGGACAGGTAGCGAGCAGTACTTC.

The chain joins TRBV27 to TRBJ2-5; 8 bases line up with TRBD1. The CDR3 runs to 14 residues. V gave up 2 bases and J gave up 1 base; unmatched junction bases: 0. Germline-derived CDR1 and CDR2 are MNHEY and SMNVEV (reference sequence). CDR3 loop: CASSLTGGQETQYF. Here the CDR3 DNA reads TGTGCCAGCAGTTTAACAGGGGGCCAAGAGACCCAGTACTTC.

The V call is TRBV11-3, the J call TRBJ1-2; no clear D gene. In germline, CDR1 is SGHNT, CDR2 YENEEA. The CDR3 consists of 15 residues. V was cut by 4 bases and J by 2 bases, with 14 bases left in between. CDR3 region: CASSYYLDENYGYTF. CDR3 DNA sequence: TGTGCCAGCAGCTACTACCTCGACGAGAACTATGGCTACACCTTC. The entire variable domain, with the rest obtained from reference TRBV11-3 and TRBJ1-2, is as follows: EAGVVQSPRYKIIEKKQPVAFWCNPISGHNTLYWYLQNLGQGPELLIRYENEEAVDDSQLPKDRFSAERLKGVDSTLKIQPAELGDSAVYLCASSYYLDENYGYTFGSGTRLTVV.

J is TRBJ2-3 and V is TRBV5-1, with D possibly matching TRBD2 (5 bases). Looked up from germline, CDR1 is SGHRS and CDR2 is YFSETQ. The length of the CDR3 is 17 residues. V lost 4 bases, J lost 4 bases, and 22 bases lay in between. CDR3 coding DNA: TGCGCCAGCAGCATAAGAGGGTCATCGTTACTACCAGATACGCAGTATTTT. Residues: CASSIRGSSLLPDTQYF.

This sequence joins TRBV28 and TRBJ2-3, with D tentatively TRBD1 or TRBD2 (5 bases each). The germline V and J ends were trimmed by 3 bases and 5 bases, with 18 bases remaining between them. CDR3 length equals 16 residues. Germline V gene sequence: CDR1 MDHEN, CDR2 SYDVKM. CDR3 sequence (DNA): TGTGCCAGCAGTTTTTTTGCACCGGGTGGGGGAGATACGCAGTATTTT. Amino acids: CASSFFAPGGGDTQYF. The whole variable domain, remainder taken from reference TRBV28 and TRBJ2-3, is DVKVTQSSRYLVKRTGEKVFLECVQDMDHENMFWYRQDPGLGLRLIYFSYDVKMKEKGDIPEGYSVSREKKERFSLILESASTNQTSMYLCASSFFAPGGGDTQYFGPGTRLTVL.

This clone was observed a few times. CDR3 nucleotide sequence: TGCGCCAGCAGCTTGTACGGTTACAATGAGCAGTTCTTC. Translating it yields CASSLYGYNEQFF. This chain connects TRBV5-1 to TRBJ2-1; D is unclear. Germline V gene sequence: CDR1 SGHRS, CDR2 YFSETQ. The CDR3 spans 13 residues. Trimming removed 1 base at V and 4 bases at J, with 6 bases between. The full variable domain, its missing parts supplied by reference TRBV5-1 and TRBJ2-1, is KAGVTQTPRYLIKTRGQQVTLSCSPISGHRSVSWYQQTPGQGLQFLFEYFSETQRNKGNFPGRFSGRQFSNSRSEMNVSTLELGDSALYLCASSLYGYNEQFFGPGTRLTVL.

V usage is TRBV6-6 and J usage is TRBJ2-5; a possible D gene is TRBD1 (5 bases). Trimming left V 6 bases short and J 2 bases short, with 10 bases between. Germline loops: CDR1 MNHNY, CDR2 SVGAGI (reference sequence). The CDR3 sequence is 13 residues long. For the CDR3, the DNA is TGTGCCAGCAGGGGGCAGACACAAGAGACCCAGTACTTC. Amino acids: CASRGQTQETQYF.

In its sample, this clone was seen a few times. The gene calls are TRBV29-1 and TRBJ1-2, with D unresolved. Germline V lookup: CDR1 SQVTM, CDR2 ANQGSEA. The CDR3 spans 14 residues. V lost 3 bases and J lost 4, with 15 bases in between. CDR3: CSVDGTEATYGYTF. DNA for the CDR3: TGCAGCGTTGACGGTACGGAAGCGACCTATGGCTACACCTTC.

The CDR3 spells CASSNLWDTEPYNEQFF. CDR3 sequence (DNA): TGCGCCAGCAGCAATCTCTGGGACACCGAGCCATACAATGAGCAGTTCTTC. The chain couples TRBV23-1 to TRBJ2-1; possibly TRBD1 for D (6 bases). TRBV23-1 qualifies as an ORF whose function is uncertain. This CDR3 spans 17 amino acids. Trimming removed 6 bases from V and 4 bases from J, with 22 bases in between.

This clone was seen a few times. The chain couples TRBV29-1 to TRBJ2-3; either TRBD1 or TRBD2 may supply D (6 bases each). V was cut by 5 bases and J by 0 bases, with 9 bases left in between. This CDR3 is 13 amino acids long. Germline loops: CDR1 SQVTM, CDR2 ANQGSEA. Here the CDR3 DNA reads TGCAGCGTTTGGGGGGCAAGCACAGATACGCAGTATTTT. Encoded protein: CSVWGASTDTQYF.

This chain joins TRBV5-1 and TRBJ2-2, with D possibly being TRBD2 (6 bases). Germline CDR1 and CDR2: SGHRS and YFSETQ. Trimming shortened V by 4 bases and J by 6 bases, and 16 bases separated the two germline ends. CDR3 size: 15 residues. CDR3 protein: CASSRVGEAAGELFF. CDR3 coding DNA: TGCGCCAGCAGCCGGGTCGGGGAGGCCGCCGGGGAGCTGTTTTTT.

This sequence joins TRBV5-6 and TRBJ2-6; the D gene is possibly TRBD1 (6 bases). CDR1 and CDR2 from the germline V gene are SGHDT and YYEEEE. Trimming stripped 4 bases from V and 0 bases from J, with 11 bases between. The CDR3 extends over 16 amino acids. CDR3 sequence: CASSLIQGSGANVLTF. The CDR3 DNA follows: TGTGCCAGCAGCCTTATACAGGGCTCTGGGGCCAACGTCCTGACTTTC.

V and J are TRBV4-1 and TRBJ2-3, with D possibly TRBD2 on 5 matching bases. V lost 4 bases, J lost 6 bases, and 11 bases lay in between. The CDR3 is 13 residues long. The germline gives CDR1 MGHRA, CDR2 YSYEKL. CDR3 in DNA: TGCGCCAGCAGCCTTACCCTAGCCGATACGCAGTATTTT. Its translation: CASSLTLADTQYF.

This chain joins TRBV5-6 and TRBJ2-2; D possibly corresponds to TRBD2 (5 bases). The CDR3 is 16 residues long. Germline loops: CDR1 SGHDT, CDR2 YYEEEE. Trimming cost V 4 bases and J 2 bases, with 15 bases left between them. The CDR3 loop is CASSPDTGINTGELFF. For the CDR3, the DNA is TGTGCCAGCAGCCCCGATACCGGGATAAACACCGGGGAGCTGTTTTTT.

V gene TRBV4-3 combines with J gene TRBJ1-6; 8 bases agree with TRBD1. The trim removed 1 base at V and 6 bases at J, leaving 5 bases unmatched. CDR1 is LGHNA and CDR2 is YSLEER in the germline V gene. The CDR3 has 16 residues. The CDR3 spells CASSQVDRVGNSPLHF. The CDR3 bases are TGCGCCAGCAGCCAAGTGGACAGGGTGGGTAATTCACCCCTCCACTTT.

The chain joins TRBV2 to TRBJ2-3; D gene ambiguous. CDR1 and CDR2 (germline): SNHLY, FYNNEI. The CDR3 runs 14 residues. Trimming left V 5 bases short and J 0 bases short, with 9 bases between. The CDR3 DNA reads TGTGCCAGCAGTCCGGGCCGAAGCACAGATACGCAGTATTTT. Its protein is CASSPGRSTDTQYF.